The present entry profiles one T cell receptor beta chain with its context. This sample was included in a study of blood T cell repertoires in COVID-19. Study information: COVID-19 samples collected from the United States, Italy and Spain covered acute and convalescent phases. PBMCs, B-cell-depleted T cells, or T cells were the source of the cDNA or gDNA that made up the material.

Trimming took 4 bases from V and 3 from J; bases not matched to a gene: 12. The germline V gene encodes CDR1 KGHSH and CDR2 LQKENI. This CDR3 spans 18 amino acids. While infection was still active, Seattle patients were enrolled and then followed longitudinally. Profiling relied on immunoSEQ multiplex PCR, and the TCRdb table lists in-frame clones only, not all of them. The profile shows more than 150,000 clones, 94% of them singletons. The receptor comes from a man younger than 40 with COVID-19, enrolled during active disease. The rearrangement uses TRBV18 and TRBJ2-6, with 7 nucleotides matching TRBD1. Sequencing was performed on peripheral blood. DNA for the CDR3: TGTGCCAGCTCACAAACCCGGCAGGGGGTCCGTGGGGCCAACGTCCTGACTTTC. Translated: CASSQTRQGVRGANVLTF.